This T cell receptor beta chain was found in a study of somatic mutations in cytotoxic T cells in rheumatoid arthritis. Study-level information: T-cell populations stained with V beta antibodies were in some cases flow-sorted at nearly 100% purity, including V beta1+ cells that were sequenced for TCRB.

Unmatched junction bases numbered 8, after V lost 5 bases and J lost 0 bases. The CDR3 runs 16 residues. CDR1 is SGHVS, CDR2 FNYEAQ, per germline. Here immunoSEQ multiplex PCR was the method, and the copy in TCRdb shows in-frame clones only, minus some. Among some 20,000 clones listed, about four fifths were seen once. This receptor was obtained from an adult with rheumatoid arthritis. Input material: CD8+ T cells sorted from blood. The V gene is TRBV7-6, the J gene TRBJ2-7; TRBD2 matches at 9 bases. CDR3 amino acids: CASSPRAGGASYEQYF. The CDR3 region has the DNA TGTGCCAGCAGCCCGCGGGCGGGAGGGGCCTCCTACGAGCAGTACTTC.